These T cell receptor beta chains were read from a single sample in a study of blood T cell repertoires in COVID-19. Sequencing was performed with immunoSEQ multiplex PCR; in TCRdb, only in-frame clones are kept and a portion is missing. The sample has roughly 180,000 clones; about 81% are singletons. Sequences were obtained from peripheral blood. The receptors here all came from a woman aged 80 or older with COVID-19, enrolled during active disease. The CDR3 runs from the conserved cysteine through the conserved F or W. Each record gives: D gene, V gene, J gene, clone size, CDR3 DNA, CDR3 protein. The D gene is left open where the match is weak. Rows may omit the clone size; those that give it use once, few, many or a size class.

TRBD1,TRBV28,TRBJ2-1,-,TGTGCCAGCTCCTTCCTGACAGGGGCTTTCTACAATGAGCAGTTCTTC,CASSFLTGAFYNEQFF
-,TRBV19,TRBJ1-2,-,TGTGCCAGTGGGCCGTTTTTCCACTATGGCTACACCTTC,CASGPFFHYGYTF
-,TRBV29-1,TRBJ1-1,few,TGCAGCGTTGAAATTCAGGGTTACACTGAAGCTTTCTTT,CSVEIQGYTEAFF
TRBD1,TRBV4-2,TRBJ1-1,-,TGTGCCAGCAGCCATTTGGGACAGATGAACACTGAAGCTTTCTTT,CASSHLGQMNTEAFF
TRBD2,TRBV27,TRBJ2-3,few,TGTGCCAGCAGTCCTCGTGATAGCGGGGGCCCGGGTTTTTTT,CASSPRDSGGPGFF
TRBD1,TRBV2,TRBJ2-5,-,TGTGCCAGCAGTGTTATTAGGGGGCGGGAGACCCAGTACTTC,CASSVIRGRETQYF
TRBD1,TRBV5-1,TRBJ2-7,-,TGCGCCAGCAGCTTGCGGGACAGGGGACACGAGCAGTACTTC,CASSLRDRGHEQYF
TRBD1,TRBV3-1/TRBV3-2,TRBJ1-6,-,TGTGCCAGCAGCCAAGTCGGGACAGGGGAGTCACCCCTCCACTTT,CASSQVGTGESPLHF
-,TRBV19,TRBJ2-1,-,TGTGCCAGTAGTAACATTCTGGGGAGGTCCTACAATGAGCAGTTCTTC,CASSNILGRSYNEQFF
TRBD2,TRBV19,TRBJ2-2,once,TGTGCCAGTGCGGGACTAGCGGGAGCCCCTACCTCGAACACCGGGGAGCTGTTTTTT,CASAGLAGAPTSNTGELFF
-,TRBV20-1,TRBJ1-2,-,TGCAGTGCTTCGGACTATGGCTACACCTTC,CSASDYGYTF
TRBD2,TRBV27,TRBJ2-7,-,TGTGCCAGCAGTTACCTCACCCTCACTAGCGGGGGGGCCGACGAGCAGTACTTC,CASSYLTLTSGGADEQYF
-,TRBV12-5,TRBJ2-1,-,TGTGCTAGTGGTTTGCGGGGCGGGGAGGTATTTTACAATGAGCAGTTCTTC,CASGLRGGEVFYNEQFF
-,TRBV5-1,TRBJ1-2,once,TGCGCCAGCAGCTTGGCATGGCGGGGGGCCGCCCTTCGCTATGGCTACACCTTC,CASSLAWRGAALRYGYTF
TRBD2,TRBV19,TRBJ2-3,-,TGTGCCAGTAGCCTGACTAGCGGGGGGTCCGTGGATACGCAGTATTTT,CASSLTSGGSVDTQYF
TRBD2,TRBV7-9,TRBJ2-2,-,TGTGCCAGCAGCTCACAACCGGGACTAGTGTTAACCGGGGAGCTGTTTTTT,CASSSQPGLVLTGELFF
-,TRBV11-3,TRBJ2-5,-,TGTGCCAGCAGCTCCGGCCGCAGGTCCCTCAGGGAAGAGACCCAGTACTTC,CASSSGRRSLREETQYF
-,TRBV3-1/TRBV3-2,TRBJ2-7,-,TGTGCCAGCAGTGTATACTCCCGAGCGGTGAACGAGCAGTACTTC,CASSVYSRAVNEQYF
-,TRBV18,TRBJ2-1,-,TGTGCCAGCTCACCACCGGGCAGGAAAGTTGAGCAGTTCTTC,CASSPPGRKVEQFF
-,TRBV7-8,TRBJ1-2,-,TGTGCCAGCAGCTTAGAAGCGGGAGGCTACTATGGCTACACCTTC,CASSLEAGGYYGYTF
-,TRBV27,TRBJ2-1,-,TGTGCCAGCAGTTCCCCCGTGCGGGGGACAAATGAGCAGTTCTTC,CASSSPVRGTNEQFF
-,TRBV3-1/TRBV3-2,TRBJ2-1,few,TGTGCCAGCAGCCAACGGCCTCGGGGTTCCCGGTGGGGGGGCGTTAGGATGGAGCAGTTCTTC,CASSQRPRGSRWGGVRMEQFF
-,TRBV21-1,TRBJ2-1,many,TGTGCCAGCCCCAATAGGAGGACCAGGCAGTTCTTC,CASPNRRTRQFF
-,TRBV21-1,TRBJ2-1,-,TGTGCCAGCAGCAATGGGTACCAGGGCAATGAGCAGTTCTTC,CASSNGYQGNEQFF
-,TRBV28,TRBJ1-4,-,TGTGCCAGCTCTGGGGACACTGAAAAACTGTTTTTT,CASSGDTEKLFF
TRBD2,TRBV27,TRBJ2-1,-,TGTGCCAGCAGTCCTCGACTAGCGAGGAATGAGCAGTTCTTC,CASSPRLARNEQFF
TRBD2,TRBV5-1,TRBJ2-1,-,TGCGCCAGCACTAGCGGGGGAACCAGACACAATGAGCAGTTCTTC,CASTSGGTRHNEQFF
-,TRBV2,TRBJ1-5,once,TGTGCCAGCAGTGAAAGGGCAGGGGTTTATCAGCCCCAGCATTTT,CASSERAGVYQPQHF
TRBD2,TRBV5-1,TRBJ2-7,-,TGCGCCAGCAGGGGAGGGAACGACGAGCAGTACTTC,CASRGGNDEQYF
-,TRBV5-8,TRBJ2-7,-,TGTGCCAGCAGCTCGTGGCAGGGTTGGGGGCCCTACGAGCAGTACTTC,CASSSWQGWGPYEQYF
-,TRBV29-1,TRBJ2-1,-,TGCAGCGTTGACCCCTCCCTCCATGAGCAGTTCTTC,CSVDPSLHEQFF
TRBD2,TRBV5-4,TRBJ2-1,-,TGTGCCAGCAGCTTGAGGCGGGAGGGCCTAGGCAATGAGCAGTTCTTC,CASSLRREGLGNEQFF
-,TRBV9,TRBJ2-1,-,TGTGCCAGCAGCGTAAAGCTCTACAATGAGCAGTTCTTC,CASSVKLYNEQFF
TRBD2,TRBV2,TRBJ2-2,-,TGTGCCAGCAGAAGTGGACTAGCGGGCACCGGGGAGCTGTTTTTT,CASRSGLAGTGELFF
-,TRBV10-2,TRBJ1-2,-,TGCGCCAGCAGTGGCAGTAACTATGGCTACACCTTC,CASSGSNYGYTF
TRBD1,TRBV5-1,TRBJ2-7,once,TGCGCCAGCAGCTTGGGGACAGGGGGCAGGTTCGAGCAGTACTTC,CASSLGTGGRFEQYF
TRBD1,TRBV13,TRBJ2-7,once,TGTGCCAGCAGCTGGGGACAGGGAACCTACGAGCAGTACTTC,CASSWGQGTYEQYF
-,TRBV5-4,TRBJ1-3,-,TGTGCCAGCAGCCCCGCCGGGACTCTCTCTGGAAACACCATATATTTT,CASSPAGTLSGNTIYF
-,TRBV5-1,TRBJ1-2,-,TGCGCCAGCAGCTTCGTTCCGGGGAACTATGGCTACACCTTC,CASSFVPGNYGYTF
-,TRBV2,TRBJ2-5,-,TGTGCCAGCAGTGATCTAGGAGAGACCCAGTACTTC,CASSDLGETQYF
-,TRBV5-1,TRBJ2-1,-,TGCGCCAGCAGGGAGAGGGTTTCCTACAATGAGCAGTTCTTC,CASRERVSYNEQFF